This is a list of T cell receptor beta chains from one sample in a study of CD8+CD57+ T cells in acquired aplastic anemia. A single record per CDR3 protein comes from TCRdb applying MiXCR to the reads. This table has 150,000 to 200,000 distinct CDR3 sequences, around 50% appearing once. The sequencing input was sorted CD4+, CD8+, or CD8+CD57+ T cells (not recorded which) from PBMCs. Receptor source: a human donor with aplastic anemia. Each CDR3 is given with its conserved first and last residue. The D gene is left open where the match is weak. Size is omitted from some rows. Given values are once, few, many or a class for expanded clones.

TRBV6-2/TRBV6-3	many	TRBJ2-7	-	CASSSGLFGTYEQYF	TGTGCCAGCAGTTCGGGACTCTTCGGCACCTACGAGCAGTACTTC
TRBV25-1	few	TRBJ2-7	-	CASRLRGSSYEQYF	TGTGCCAGCAGACTCAGGGGAAGCTCCTACGAGCAGTACTTC
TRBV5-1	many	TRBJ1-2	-	CASSSLGANDGYTF	TGCGCCAGCAGCTCATTAGGAGCAAACGATGGCTACACCTTC
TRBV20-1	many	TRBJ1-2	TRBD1	CSAPGQGGGYTF	TGCAGTGCCCCGGGACAGGGAGGAGGCTACACCTTC
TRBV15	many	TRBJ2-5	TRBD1	CATSRPTGGSQETQYF	TGTGCCACCAGCAGACCGACAGGGGGTAGCCAAGAGACCCAGTACTTC
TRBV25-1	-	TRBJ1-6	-	CASSGWTGGPPDSPLHF	TGTGCCAGCAGTGGTTGGACGGGTGGGCCACCTGATTCACCCCTCCACTTT
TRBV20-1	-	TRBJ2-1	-	CSARLSAGLFF	TGCAGTGCTAGATTGTCGGCAGGGCTGTTCTTC
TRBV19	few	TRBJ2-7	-	CASSQRQGQYF	TGTGCCAGCAGCCAACGCCAAGGGCAGTACTTC
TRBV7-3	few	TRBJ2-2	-	CASSPDGTGELFF	TGTGCCAGCAGCCCAGATGGCACCGGGGAGCTGTTTTTT
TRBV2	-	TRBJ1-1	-	CASSKDSTPEAFF	TGTGCCAGCAGCAAAGACAGTACGCCTGAAGCTTTCTTT
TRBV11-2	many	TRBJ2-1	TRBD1	CASSYRAGTGGANEQFF	TGTGCCAGCAGCTACAGAGCCGGGACAGGGGGTGCGAATGAGCAGTTCTTC
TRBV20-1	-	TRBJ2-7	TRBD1	CSAQGQGFYEQYF	TGCAGTGCCCAGGGACAGGGGTTCTACGAGCAGTACTTC
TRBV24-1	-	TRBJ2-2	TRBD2	CATSDSGGSSTGELFF	TGTGCCACCAGTGATTCGGGGGGATCGAGCACCGGGGAGCTGTTTTTT
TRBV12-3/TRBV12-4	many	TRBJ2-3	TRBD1	CASSPMDRGTDTQYF	TGTGCCAGCAGTCCCATGGACAGGGGTACAGATACGCAGTATTTT
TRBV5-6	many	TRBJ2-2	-	CASSRPGAGELFF	TGTGCCAGCAGCCGTCCAGGCGCCGGGGAGCTGTTTTTT
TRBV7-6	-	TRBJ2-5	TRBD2	CASSLTITPRGLAGRSAF	TGTGCCAGCAGCTTAACTATAACACCCCGGGGACTAGCGGGGAGGAGCGCTTTC
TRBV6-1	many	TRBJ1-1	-	CASRTGLTEAFF	TGTGCCAGCAGAACAGGCTTGACTGAAGCTTTCTTT
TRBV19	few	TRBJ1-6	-	CASTREGSSPLHF	TGTGCCAGTACCAGGGAGGGCTCGTCACCCCTCCACTTT
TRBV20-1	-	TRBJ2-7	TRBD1	CSATGIGGNEQYF	TGCAGTGCTACCGGGATAGGGGGCAATGAGCAGTACTTC
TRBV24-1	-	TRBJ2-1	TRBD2	CATKGGLAGDNEQFF	TGTGCCACCAAGGGTGGGCTAGCGGGAGATAATGAGCAGTTCTTC
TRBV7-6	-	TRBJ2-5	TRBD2	CASSFWDTGEGETQYF	TGTGCCAGCAGCTTTTGGGATACGGGGGAGGGGGAGACCCAGTACTTC
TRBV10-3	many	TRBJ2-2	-	CATSGLGELFF	TGTGCCACCTCAGGACTCGGGGAGCTGTTTTTT
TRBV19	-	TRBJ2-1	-	CASSIWTGDEQFF	TGTGCCAGTAGTATATGGACTGGCGATGAGCAGTTCTTC
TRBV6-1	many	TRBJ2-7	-	CASSRELGPYEQYF	TGTGCCAGCAGTCGAGAGCTAGGCCCCTACGAGCAGTACTTC
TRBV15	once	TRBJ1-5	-	CATSRDRMGQPQHF	TGTGCCACCAGCAGAGATCGAATGGGGCAGCCCCAGCATTTT
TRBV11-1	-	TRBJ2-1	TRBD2	CASSHSKLAVRGEFF	TGTGCCAGCAGTCACTCGAAACTAGCGGTGCGAGGCGAGTTCTTC
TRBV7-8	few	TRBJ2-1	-	CASSLLANEQFF	TGTGCCAGCAGCTTACTGGCCAATGAGCAGTTCTTC
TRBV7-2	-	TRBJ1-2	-	CASSLALVGVSISYTF	TGTGCCAGCAGCTTAGCGCTGGTTGGGGTCTCAATAAGCTACACCTTC
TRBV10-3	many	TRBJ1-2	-	CAISEGAQNYGYTF	TGTGCCATCAGTGAGGGGGCTCAGAACTATGGCTACACCTTC
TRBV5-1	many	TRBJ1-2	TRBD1	CASSHGTGGVGGYTF	TGCGCCAGCAGCCATGGGACAGGGGGCGTAGGAGGCTACACCTTC
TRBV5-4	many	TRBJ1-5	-	CASSIQGRSNQPQHF	TGTGCCAGCAGTATACAGGGAAGGAGCAATCAGCCCCAGCATTTT
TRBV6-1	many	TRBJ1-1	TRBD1	CATARTGVNTEAFF	TGTGCCACCGCCCGGACAGGGGTGAACACTGAAGCTTTCTTT
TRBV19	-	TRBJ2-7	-	CASQQAGYEQYF	TGTGCCAGTCAACAGGCAGGCTACGAGCAGTACTTC
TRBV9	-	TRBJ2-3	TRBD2	CASSVGTSGANTDTQYF	TGTGCCAGCAGCGTAGGGACTAGCGGGGCGAACACAGATACGCAGTATTTT
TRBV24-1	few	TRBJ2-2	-	CATSDLSSSSPGELFF	TGTGCCACCAGTGATTTGAGTTCCTCGTCGCCCGGGGAGCTGTTTTTT
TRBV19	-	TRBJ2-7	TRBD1	CASSRHRDSSYEQYF	TGTGCCAGTAGTCGGCACCGGGACAGCTCCTACGAGCAGTACTTC
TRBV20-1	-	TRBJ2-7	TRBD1	CSALNTDRVPYEQYF	TGCAGTGCTTTAAATACGGACAGGGTTCCCTACGAGCAGTACTTC
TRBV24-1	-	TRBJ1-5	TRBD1	CATRTRQGRSNQPQHF	TGTGCCACCAGAACAAGACAGGGTCGTAGCAATCAGCCCCAGCATTTT
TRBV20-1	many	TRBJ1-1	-	CSAAGGGPTEAFF	TGCAGTGCCGCTGGGGGGGGGCCCACTGAAGCTTTCTTT
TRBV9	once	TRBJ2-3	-	CASNTGTDTQYF	TGTGCCAGCAACACCGGCACAGATACGCAGTATTTT
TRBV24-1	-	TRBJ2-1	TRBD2	CATSDSPRAGGPHEQFF	TGTGCCACCAGTGATTCCCCTAGAGCGGGGGGGCCCCATGAGCAGTTCTTC
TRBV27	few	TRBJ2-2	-	CATARGVGTGELFF	TGTGCCACCGCGCGTGGGGTGGGCACCGGGGAGCTGTTTTTT
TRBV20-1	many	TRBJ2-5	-	CSARVPGVETQYF	TGCAGTGCTAGAGTACCAGGGGTAGAGACCCAGTACTTC
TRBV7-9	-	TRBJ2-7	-	CASSLIAYEQYF	TGTGCCAGCAGCTTAATAGCGTACGAGCAGTACTTC
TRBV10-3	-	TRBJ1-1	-	CAIRDGRYTEASF	TGTGCCATCAGGGACGGGAGGTACACTGAAGCTTCCTTC
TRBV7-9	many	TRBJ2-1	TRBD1	CASSLMVTGASNEQFF	TGTGCCAGCAGCTTAATGGTGACAGGGGCCTCTAATGAGCAGTTCTTC
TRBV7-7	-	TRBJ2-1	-	CASSSPGPNNEQFF	TGTGCTAGCAGCTCCCCGGGACCGAACAATGAGCAGTTCTTC
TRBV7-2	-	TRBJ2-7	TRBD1	CASSSTGFKKYEQYF	TGTGCCAGCAGCTCGACAGGGTTTAAGAAATACGAGCAGTACTTC